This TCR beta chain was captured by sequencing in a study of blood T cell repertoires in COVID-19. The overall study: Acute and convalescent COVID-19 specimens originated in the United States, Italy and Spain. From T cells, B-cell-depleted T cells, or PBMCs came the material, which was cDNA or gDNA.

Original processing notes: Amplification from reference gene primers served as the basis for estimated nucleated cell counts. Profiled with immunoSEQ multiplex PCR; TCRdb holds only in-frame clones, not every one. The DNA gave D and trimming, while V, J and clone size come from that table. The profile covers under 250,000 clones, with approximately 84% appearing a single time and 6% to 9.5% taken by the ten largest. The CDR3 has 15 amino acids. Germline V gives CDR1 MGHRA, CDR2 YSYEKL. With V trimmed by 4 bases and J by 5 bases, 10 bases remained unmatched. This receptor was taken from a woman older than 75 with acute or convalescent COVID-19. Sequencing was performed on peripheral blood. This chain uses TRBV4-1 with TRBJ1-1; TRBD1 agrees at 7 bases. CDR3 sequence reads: CASSPRQGMVTEAFF. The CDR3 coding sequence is TGCGCCAGCAGCCCCCGACAGGGAATGGTAACTGAAGCTTTCTTT.